This TCR beta chain was recovered during a study of blood T cell repertoires in COVID-19. Looking at the study overall: PBMCs, B-cell-depleted T cells, or T cells provided the cDNA or gDNA that made up the material.

Germline lookup yields CDR1 SGHAT and CDR2 FQNNGV. J gave up 3 bases and V 2 bases, and 2 bases lay outside the gene matches. The CDR3 runs to 15 residues. Authors' analysis steps: Cell counts per sample came from amplifying reference gene primers. Only in-frame clones appear in the TCRdb table, and some are missing; sequencing was by immunoSEQ multiplex PCR. Clone size and the V and J calls come from that table; the DNA yielded D and trimming. The repertoire has 250,000 to 300,000 clones, just over 90% of them found once; the top ten carry approximately 2.4%. The receptor's source is a woman between 35 and 50 years old with acute COVID-19. Sequenced material: PBMCs or T cells enriched from blood (not recorded which). This sequence joins TRBV11-2 and TRBJ2-2; 8 bases match TRBD2. CDR3 in amino acids: CASSLTGGYTGELFF. In DNA, the CDR3 is TGTGCCAGCAGCTTAACGGGGGGGTACACCGGGGAGCTGTTTTTT.